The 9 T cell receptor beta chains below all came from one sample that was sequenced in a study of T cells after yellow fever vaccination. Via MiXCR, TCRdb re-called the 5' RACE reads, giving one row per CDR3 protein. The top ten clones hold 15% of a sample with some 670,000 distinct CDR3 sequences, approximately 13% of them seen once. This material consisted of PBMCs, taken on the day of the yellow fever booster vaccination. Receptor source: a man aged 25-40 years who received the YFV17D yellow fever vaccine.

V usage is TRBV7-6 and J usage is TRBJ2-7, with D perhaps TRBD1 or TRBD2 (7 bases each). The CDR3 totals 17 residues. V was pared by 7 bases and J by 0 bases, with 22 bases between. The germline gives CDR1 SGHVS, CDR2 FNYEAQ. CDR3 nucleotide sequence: TGTGCCAGCAACCCAGCCCCCAGGGGGGGGAGCTCCTACGAGCAGTACTTC. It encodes CASNPAPRGGSSYEQYF.

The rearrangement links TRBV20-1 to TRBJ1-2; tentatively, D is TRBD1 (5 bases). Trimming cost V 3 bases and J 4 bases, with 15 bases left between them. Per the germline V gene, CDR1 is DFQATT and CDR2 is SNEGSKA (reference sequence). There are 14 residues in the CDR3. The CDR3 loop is CSARGSSGTYGYTF. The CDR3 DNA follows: TGCAGTGCTAGGGGTAGTTCAGGGACCTATGGCTACACCTTC.

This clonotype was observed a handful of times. The CDR3 loop is CASSQRGFNEQFF. The CDR3 DNA sequence: TGTGCCAGCAGCCAAAGAGGGTTTAATGAGCAGTTCTTC. The V gene is TRBV11-2, the J gene TRBJ2-1; perhaps TRBD2 as D (5 bases). The CDR3 sequence is 13 residues long. The V gene's germline CDR1 is SGHAT and CDR2 FQNNGV. With 5 bases removed from V and 7 bases from J, the gap between germline ends came to 12 bases. The whole variable domain, remainder taken from reference TRBV11-2 and TRBJ2-1, is EAGVAQSPRYKIIEKRQSVAFWCNPISGHATLYWYQQILGQGPKLLIQFQNNGVVDDSQLPKDRFSAERLKGVDSTLKIQPAKLEDSAVYLCASSQRGFNEQFFGPGTRLTVL.

In DNA, the CDR3 is TGTGCCAGCAGCTCGGGACCGACTTTCGGGGAGCTGTTTTTT. Encoded protein: CASSSGPTFGELFF. The rearrangement links TRBV5-6 to TRBJ2-2; D tentatively fits TRBD1 or TRBD2 (5 bases each). The germline V gene has CDR1 SGHDT and CDR2 YYEEEE. The CDR3 loop spans 14 amino acids. The V gene lost 3 bases and the J gene lost 7 bases, with 13 bases spanning the gap.

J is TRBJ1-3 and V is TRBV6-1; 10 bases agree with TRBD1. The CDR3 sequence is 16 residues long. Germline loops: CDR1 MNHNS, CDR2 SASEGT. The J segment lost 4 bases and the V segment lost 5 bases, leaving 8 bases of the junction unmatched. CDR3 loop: CASSRTGGQGGNTIYF. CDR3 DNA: TGTGCCAGCAGTCGGACAGGGGGTCAGGGAGGAAACACCATATATTTT.

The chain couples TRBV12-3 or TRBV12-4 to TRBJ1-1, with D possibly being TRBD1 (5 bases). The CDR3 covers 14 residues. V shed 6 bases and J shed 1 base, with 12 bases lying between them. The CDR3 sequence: CASSLRQPNTEAFF. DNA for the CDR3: TGTGCCAGCAGCCTTAGACAGCCGAACACTGAAGCTTTCTTT.

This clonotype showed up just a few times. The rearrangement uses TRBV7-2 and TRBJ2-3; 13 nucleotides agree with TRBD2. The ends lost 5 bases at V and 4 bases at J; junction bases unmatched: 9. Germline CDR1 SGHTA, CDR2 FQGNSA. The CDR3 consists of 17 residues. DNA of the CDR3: TGTGCCAGCAGCCGACTAGCGGGAGGTGTTCCCCCAGATACGCAGTATTTT. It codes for CASSRLAGGVPPDTQYF.

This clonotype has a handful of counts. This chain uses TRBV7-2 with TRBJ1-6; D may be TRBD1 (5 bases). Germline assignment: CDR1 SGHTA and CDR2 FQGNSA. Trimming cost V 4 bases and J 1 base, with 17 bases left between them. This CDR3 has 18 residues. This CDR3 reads CASSSSLPGRSYNSPLHF. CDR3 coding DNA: TGTGCCAGCAGCTCTAGCCTCCCGGGACGGTCCTATAATTCACCCCTCCACTTT.

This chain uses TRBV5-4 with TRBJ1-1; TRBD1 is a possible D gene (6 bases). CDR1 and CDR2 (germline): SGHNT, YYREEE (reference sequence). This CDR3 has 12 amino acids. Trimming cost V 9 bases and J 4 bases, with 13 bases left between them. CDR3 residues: CAINRGGTEAFF. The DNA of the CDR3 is TGTGCCATCAATAGGGGGGGCACTGAAGCTTTCTTT.